A few counts support the clone carrying this T cell receptor beta chain. Germline assignment: CDR1 MDHEN and CDR2 SYDVKM. V was clipped by 1 base and J by 4 bases, with 10 bases between them. This CDR3 comprises 14 residues. Per the study methods: Counts of nucleated cells, estimated from reference gene primer amplification, were obtained. Sequenced by immunoSEQ multiplex PCR; TCRdb stores in-frame clones only, minus some. V and J calls and clone size follow that table, whereas D and trimming were derived from the DNA. The data hold around 46,000 clones, with about 89% observed a single time. The data originate from a study of blood T cell repertoires in COVID-19. Study context: Specimens from acute and convalescent COVID-19 originated in the United States, Italy and Spain. From T cells, B-cell-depleted T cells, or PBMCs came the material, which was cDNA or gDNA.

This TCR was sampled from a man aged 55 to 70 with active or convalescent COVID-19. This chain joins TRBV28 and TRBJ1-1; the D gene is possibly TRBD1 (5 bases). Sequenced: peripheral blood. The CDR3 DNA follows: TGTGCCAGCAGTTTATTGGGGGGGACCACTGAAGCTTTCTTT. It is translated as CASSLLGGTTEAFF.